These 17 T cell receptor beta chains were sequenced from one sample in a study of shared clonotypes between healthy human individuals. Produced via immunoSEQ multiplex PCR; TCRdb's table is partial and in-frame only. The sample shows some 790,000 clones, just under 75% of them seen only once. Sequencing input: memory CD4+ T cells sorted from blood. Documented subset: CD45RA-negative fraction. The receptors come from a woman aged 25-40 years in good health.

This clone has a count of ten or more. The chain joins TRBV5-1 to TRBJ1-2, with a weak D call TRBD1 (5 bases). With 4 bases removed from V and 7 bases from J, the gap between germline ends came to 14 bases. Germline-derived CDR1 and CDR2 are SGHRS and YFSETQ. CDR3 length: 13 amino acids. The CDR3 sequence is CASSQGPGTGYTF. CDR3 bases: TGCGCCAGCAGCCAGGGACCGGGAACTGGCTACACCTTC.

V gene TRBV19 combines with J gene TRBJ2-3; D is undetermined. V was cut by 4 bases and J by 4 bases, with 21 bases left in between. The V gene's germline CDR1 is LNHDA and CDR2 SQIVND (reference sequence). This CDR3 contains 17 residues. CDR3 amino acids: CASSNPRLEIQADTQYF. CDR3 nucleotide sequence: TGTGCCAGTAGTAACCCCCGACTTGAGATACAAGCAGATACGCAGTATTTT.

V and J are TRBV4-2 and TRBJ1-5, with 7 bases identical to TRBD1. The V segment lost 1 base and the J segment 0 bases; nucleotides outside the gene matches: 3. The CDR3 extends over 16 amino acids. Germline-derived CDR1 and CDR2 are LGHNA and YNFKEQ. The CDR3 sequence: CASSQGGGYSNQPQHF. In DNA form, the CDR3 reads TGTGCCAGCAGCCAAGGAGGGGGCTATAGCAATCAGCCCCAGCATTTT.

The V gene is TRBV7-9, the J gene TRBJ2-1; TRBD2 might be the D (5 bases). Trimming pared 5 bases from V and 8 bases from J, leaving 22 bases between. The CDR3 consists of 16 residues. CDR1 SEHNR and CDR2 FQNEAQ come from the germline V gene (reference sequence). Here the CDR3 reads CASSPRAAPRSDEQFF. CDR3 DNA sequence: TGTGCCAGCAGCCCCCGGGCGGCCCCACGTAGCGATGAGCAGTTCTTC. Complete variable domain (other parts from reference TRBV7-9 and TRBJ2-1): DTGVSQNPRHKITKRGQNVTFRCDPISEHNRLYWYRQTLGQGPEFLTYFQNEAQLEKSRLLSDRFSAERPKGSFSTLEIQRTEQGDSAMYLCASSPRAAPRSDEQFFGPGTRLTVL.

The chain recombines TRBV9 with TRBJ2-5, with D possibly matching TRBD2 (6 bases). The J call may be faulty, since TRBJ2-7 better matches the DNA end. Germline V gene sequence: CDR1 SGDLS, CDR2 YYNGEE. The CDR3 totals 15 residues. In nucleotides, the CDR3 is TGTGCCAGCAGCGTAGGCAGCGGGTGGCCCTACGAGCAGTACTTC. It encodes CASSVGSGWPYEQYF.

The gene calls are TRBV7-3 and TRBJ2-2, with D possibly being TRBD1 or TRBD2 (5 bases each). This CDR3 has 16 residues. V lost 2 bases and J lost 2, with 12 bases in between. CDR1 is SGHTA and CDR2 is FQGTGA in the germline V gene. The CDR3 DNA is TGTGCCAGCAGCTTACACGGGGCGGGCAACACCGGGGAGCTGTTTTTT. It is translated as CASSLHGAGNTGELFF. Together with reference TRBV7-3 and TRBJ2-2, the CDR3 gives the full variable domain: GAGVSQTPSNKVTEKGKYVELRCDPISGHTALYWYRQSLGQGPEFLIYFQGTGAADDSGLPNDRFFAVRPEGSVSTLKIQRTERGDSAVYLCASSLHGAGNTGELFFGEGSRLTVL.

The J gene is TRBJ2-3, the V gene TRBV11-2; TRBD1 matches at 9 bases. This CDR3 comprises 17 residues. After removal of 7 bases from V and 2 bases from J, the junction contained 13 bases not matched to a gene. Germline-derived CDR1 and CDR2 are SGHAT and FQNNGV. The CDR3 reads CASIPRRQGEITDTQYF. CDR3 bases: TGTGCCAGCATCCCTCGGCGACAGGGGGAGATCACAGATACGCAGTATTTT.

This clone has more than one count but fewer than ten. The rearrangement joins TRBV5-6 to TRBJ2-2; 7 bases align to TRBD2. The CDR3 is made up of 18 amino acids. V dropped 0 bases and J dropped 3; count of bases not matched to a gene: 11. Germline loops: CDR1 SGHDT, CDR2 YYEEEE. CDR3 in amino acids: CASSLGLARFLDTGELFF. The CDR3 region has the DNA TGTGCCAGCAGCTTGGGACTAGCCCGATTTTTGGACACCGGGGAGCTGTTTTTT.

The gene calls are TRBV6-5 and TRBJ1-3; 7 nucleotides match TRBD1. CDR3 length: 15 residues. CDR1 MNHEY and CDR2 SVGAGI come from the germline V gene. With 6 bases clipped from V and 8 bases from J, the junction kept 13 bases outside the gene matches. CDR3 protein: CASSLGTATSYTIYF. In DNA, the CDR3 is TGTGCCAGCAGCCTAGGGACAGCGACCTCTTACACCATATATTTT.

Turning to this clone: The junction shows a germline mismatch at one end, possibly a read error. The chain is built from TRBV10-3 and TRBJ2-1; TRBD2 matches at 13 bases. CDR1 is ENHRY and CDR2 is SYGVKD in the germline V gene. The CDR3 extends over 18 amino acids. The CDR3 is CASSRRTSGSSFYNEQFF. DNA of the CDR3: TGTGCCAGCAGTCGACGGACTAGCGGGAGTTCTTTCTACAATGAGCAGTTCTTC.

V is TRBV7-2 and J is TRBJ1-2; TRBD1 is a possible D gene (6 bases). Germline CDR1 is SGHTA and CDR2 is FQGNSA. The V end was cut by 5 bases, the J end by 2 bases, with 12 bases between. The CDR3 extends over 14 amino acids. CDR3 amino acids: CASSERGLNYGYTF. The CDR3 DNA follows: TGTGCCAGCAGCGAAAGGGGGTTGAACTATGGCTACACCTTC.

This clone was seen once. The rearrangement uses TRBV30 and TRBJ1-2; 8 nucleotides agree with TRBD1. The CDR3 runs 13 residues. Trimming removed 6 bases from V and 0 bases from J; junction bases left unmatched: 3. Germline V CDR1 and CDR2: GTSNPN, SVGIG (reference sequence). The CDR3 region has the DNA TGTGCCTGTCAGGGGGCGGCTAACTATGGCTACACCTTC. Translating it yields CACQGAANYGYTF.

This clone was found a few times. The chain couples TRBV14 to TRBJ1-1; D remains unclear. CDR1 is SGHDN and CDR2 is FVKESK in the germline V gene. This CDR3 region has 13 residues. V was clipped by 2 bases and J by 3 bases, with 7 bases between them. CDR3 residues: CASSQSWDTEAFF. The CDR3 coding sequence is TGTGCCAGCAGCCAATCCTGGGACACTGAAGCTTTCTTT.

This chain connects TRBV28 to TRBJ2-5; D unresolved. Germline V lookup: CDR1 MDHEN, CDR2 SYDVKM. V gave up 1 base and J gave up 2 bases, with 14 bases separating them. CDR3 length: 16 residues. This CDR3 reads CASSLYWGLTQETQYF. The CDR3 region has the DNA TGTGCCAGCAGTTTATATTGGGGTTTAACTCAAGAGACCCAGTACTTC.

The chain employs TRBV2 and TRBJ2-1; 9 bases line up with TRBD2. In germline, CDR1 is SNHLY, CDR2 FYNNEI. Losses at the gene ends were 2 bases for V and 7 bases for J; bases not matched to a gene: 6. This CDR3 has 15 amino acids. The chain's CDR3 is CASSERPREGNEQFF. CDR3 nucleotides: TGTGCCAGCAGTGAAAGGCCGCGGGAGGGGAATGAGCAGTTCTTC.

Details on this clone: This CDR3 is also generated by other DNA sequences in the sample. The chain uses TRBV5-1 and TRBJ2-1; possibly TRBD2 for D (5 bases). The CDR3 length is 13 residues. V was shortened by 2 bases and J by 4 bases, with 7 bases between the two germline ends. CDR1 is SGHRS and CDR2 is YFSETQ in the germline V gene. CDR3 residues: CASSLGGYNEQFF. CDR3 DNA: TGCGCCAGCAGCTTAGGAGGATACAATGAGCAGTTCTTC.

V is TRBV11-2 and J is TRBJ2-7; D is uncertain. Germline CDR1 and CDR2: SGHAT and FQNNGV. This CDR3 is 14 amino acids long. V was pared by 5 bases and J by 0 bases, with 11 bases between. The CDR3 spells CASSQTEYSYEQYF. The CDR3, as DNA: TGTGCCAGCAGCCAAACAGAATACTCCTACGAGCAGTACTTC.